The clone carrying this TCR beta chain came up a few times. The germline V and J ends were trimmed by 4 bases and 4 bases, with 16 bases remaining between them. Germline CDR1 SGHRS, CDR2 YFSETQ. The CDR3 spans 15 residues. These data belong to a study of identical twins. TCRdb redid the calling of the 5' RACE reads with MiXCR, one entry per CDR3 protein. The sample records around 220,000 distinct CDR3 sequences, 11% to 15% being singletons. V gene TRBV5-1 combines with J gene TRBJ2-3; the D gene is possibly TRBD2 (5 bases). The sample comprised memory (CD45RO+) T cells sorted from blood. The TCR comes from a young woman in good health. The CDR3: CASSPGGLRADTQYF. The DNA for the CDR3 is TGCGCCAGCAGCCCCGGAGGTCTCAGAGCAGATACGCAGTATTTT.